This T cell receptor beta chain originates from a study of CD8+ T cells in alopecia areata. The wider study: The tofacitinib course ran for 6 to 18 months and was followed by 6 months off drug.

Treatment meaning: oral pan-JAK inhibitor, 5-10 mg twice daily. V shed 4 bases, J shed 4 bases, and the junction held 7 bases outside the gene matches. The CDR3 runs to 14 residues. CDR1 and CDR2 from the germline V gene are SGHRS and YFSETQ. Sequencing templates came from extracted RNA that was reverse transcribed into cDNA. Measured with immunoSEQ multiplex PCR; TCRdb has only the in-frame clones, and not every one. This sample carries around 190,000 clones, around three fifths of them seen once, and the ten largest clones take around 0.92%. Study observations and caveats: Scalp clonality and expanded CD8+ clones among the top 100 fell significantly with tofacitinib.

For this clone: Its antigen is currently unknown.

The V and J genes are TRBV5-1 and TRBJ1-1; 7 nucleotides match TRBD1. The TCR was taken from a human donor with alopecia areata. The sample was CD4+ T cells sorted from blood, taken at week 24, from a patient treated with tofacitinib. This CDR3 reads CASSRTGVGTEAFF. The DNA of the CDR3 is TGCGCCAGCAGCCGAACAGGGGTCGGCACTGAAGCTTTCTTT.